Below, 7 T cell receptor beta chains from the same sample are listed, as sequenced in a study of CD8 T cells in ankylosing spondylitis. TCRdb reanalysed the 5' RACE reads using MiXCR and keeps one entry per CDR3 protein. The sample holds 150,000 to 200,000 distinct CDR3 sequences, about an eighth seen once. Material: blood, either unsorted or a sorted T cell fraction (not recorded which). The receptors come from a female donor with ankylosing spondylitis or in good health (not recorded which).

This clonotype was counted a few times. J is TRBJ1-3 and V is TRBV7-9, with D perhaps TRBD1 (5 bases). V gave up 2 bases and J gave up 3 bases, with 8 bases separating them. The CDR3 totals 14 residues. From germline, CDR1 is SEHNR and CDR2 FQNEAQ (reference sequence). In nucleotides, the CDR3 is TGTGCCAGCAGCTTACAGGGTATTGGAAACACCATATATTTT. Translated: CASSLQGIGNTIYF.

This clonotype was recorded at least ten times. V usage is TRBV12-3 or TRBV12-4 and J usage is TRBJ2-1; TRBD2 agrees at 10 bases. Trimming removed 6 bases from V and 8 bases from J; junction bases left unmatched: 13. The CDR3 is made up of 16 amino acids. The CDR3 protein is CASRLGTSAPGDEQFF. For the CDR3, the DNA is TGTGCCAGCAGACTCGGGACTAGCGCCCCCGGGGATGAGCAGTTCTTC.

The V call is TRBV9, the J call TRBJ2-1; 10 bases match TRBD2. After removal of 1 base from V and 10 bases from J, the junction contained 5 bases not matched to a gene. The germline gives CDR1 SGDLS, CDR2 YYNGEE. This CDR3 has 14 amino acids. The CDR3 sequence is CASSVTSGTGEQFF. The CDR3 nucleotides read TGTGCCAGCAGCGTAACTAGCGGGACTGGGGAGCAGTTCTTC.

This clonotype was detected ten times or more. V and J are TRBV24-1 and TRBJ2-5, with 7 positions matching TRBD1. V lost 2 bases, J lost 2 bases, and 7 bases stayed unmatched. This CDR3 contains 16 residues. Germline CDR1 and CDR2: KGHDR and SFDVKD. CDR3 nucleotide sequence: TGTGCCACCAGTGATTCAGGGGGTCCCCTACAAGAGACCCAGTACTTC. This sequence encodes CATSDSGGPLQETQYF.

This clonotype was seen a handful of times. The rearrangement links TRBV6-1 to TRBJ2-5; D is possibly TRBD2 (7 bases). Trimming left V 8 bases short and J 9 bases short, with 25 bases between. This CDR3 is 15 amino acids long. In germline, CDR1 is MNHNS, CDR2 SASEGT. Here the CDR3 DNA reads TGTGCCAGCGGGCGCGGGGGCTCCCAAGGACGAGCCCAGTACTTC. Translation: CASGRGGSQGRAQYF.

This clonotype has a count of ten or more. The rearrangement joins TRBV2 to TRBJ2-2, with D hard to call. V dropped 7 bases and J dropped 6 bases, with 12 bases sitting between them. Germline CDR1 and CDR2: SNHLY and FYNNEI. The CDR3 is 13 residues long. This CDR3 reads CASIQSHAGELFF. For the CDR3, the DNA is TGTGCCAGCATACAGTCCCATGCCGGGGAGCTGTTTTTT.

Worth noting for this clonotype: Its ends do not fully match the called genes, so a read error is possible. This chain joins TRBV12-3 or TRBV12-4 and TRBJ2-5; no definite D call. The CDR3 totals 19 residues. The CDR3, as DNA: TGTGCCATCAGTTTTTATATCGTCGGCGTCTCCACAAAGGGAGAGACCCAGTACTTC. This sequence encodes CAISFYIVGVSTKGETQYF.